This TCR beta chain was identified in a study of OX40 agonist ivuxolimab in advanced cancers. Study-level information: At approximately 80% male, the cohort had a mean age of roughly 60 years, ranging from roughly 20 to 80. Participants could have had prior anti-PD-1, anti-PD-L1 or anti-CTLA-4 therapy, and approximately 37% had some.

Study conclusions and caveats: There was clonal expansion of CD4+ and CD8+ blood T cells by week 6 at 0.1 to 3.0 mg/kg.

With 5 bases removed from V and 1 base from J, the gap between germline ends came to 12 bases. CDR1 is GTSNPN and CDR2 is SVGIG in the germline V gene (reference sequence). This CDR3 is 15 amino acids long. Concerning this clone: Its antigen is as yet unknown.

Sequencing was performed with immunoSEQ multiplex PCR; in TCRdb, only in-frame clones are kept and a portion is missing. The sample yields more than 55,000 clones, about 90% seen once. This specimen consisted of CD4+ or CD8+ T cells sorted from blood, obtained in a trial of the OX40 agonist ivuxolimab. The gene calls are TRBV30 and TRBJ2-6, with D possibly being TRBD1 or TRBD2 (5 bases each). This TCR was recovered from an adult with an advanced solid tumor such as melanoma, head and neck, liver or kidney cancer. The DNA for the CDR3 is TGTGCCTGGGGATTGGGGGTTTCTGGGGCCAACGTCCTGACTTTC. Amino acids: CAWGLGVSGANVLTF.